The 2 T cell receptor beta chains presented below share a single source sample, sequenced in a study of cytomegalovirus exposure and HLA in healthy donors. 13 Jbeta primers and 60 Vbeta primers were used for the PCR. Using immunoSEQ multiplex PCR, the repertoire was profiled, and TCRdb retains in-frame clones only, with some absent. The sample has about 130,000 clones, around 80% seen once; the top ten hold about 5.3%. Input material: PBMCs. The source is a man aged 25-45 years in good health and CMV-seronegative.

The chain joins TRBV6-5 to TRBJ1-6; 8 nucleotides match TRBD1. CDR3 length: 16 amino acids. Germline V gene data show CDR1 as MNHEY and CDR2 as SVGAGI. Trimming removed 2 bases from V and 6 bases from J; junction bases left unmatched: 6. The CDR3 sequence: CASSYRPGQVNSPLHF. Here the CDR3 DNA reads TGTGCCAGCAGTTACCGGCCGGGACAGGTTAATTCACCCCTCCACTTT.

Remarks on this clone: The sample contains more than one DNA sequence encoding this CDR3. The chain is built from TRBV4-1 and TRBJ1-2, with a tentative D call TRBD1 (6 bases). Germline V lookup: CDR1 MGHRA, CDR2 YSYEKL. Deletions cut 4 bases from V and 4 bases from J, with 16 bases between. The CDR3 extends over 15 amino acids. CDR3 residues: CASSPSTGGFYGYTF. The CDR3 DNA follows: TGCGCCAGCAGCCCCTCGACAGGCGGCTTCTATGGCTACACCTTC.